These 7 T cell receptor beta chains share one sample of origin, sequenced in a study of shared clonotypes between healthy human individuals. CD45RO-negative, CCR7-positively selected cells formed the naive CD8 fraction, excluding terminally differentiated effector memory CD45RA+ cells. The protocol was immunoSEQ multiplex PCR, while the TCRdb copy is restricted to in-frame clones and leaves out a portion. The sample carries under 2,000,000 clones, around 96% recorded once. The material sequenced was naive CD8+ T cells sorted from blood. Receptors were obtained from a man between 18 and 29 years old in good health.

This chain joins TRBV6-5 and TRBJ2-7; maybe TRBD2 (5 bases). The CDR3 is 14 residues long. Germline V gene lookup returns CDR1 MNHEY and CDR2 SVGAGI. The germline V and J ends were trimmed by 8 bases and 3 bases, with 17 bases remaining between them. The CDR3 protein is CASGGRTSNYEQYF. The CDR3 DNA follows: TGTGCCAGCGGCGGCAGGACTTCGAACTACGAGCAGTACTTC.

The rearrangement links TRBV11-2 to TRBJ2-7; a weak D match, TRBD1 (5 bases). There are 11 residues in the CDR3. The V end lost 5 bases, the J end lost 6 bases, and 8 bases lay between the germline ends. Germline loops: CDR1 SGHAT, CDR2 FQNNGV. CDR3 residues: CASSLRVEQYF. For the CDR3, the DNA is TGTGCCAGCAGCCTCAGGGTCGAGCAGTACTTC. The full variable domain, completed using reference TRBV11-2 and TRBJ2-7, is EAGVAQSPRYKIIEKRQSVAFWCNPISGHATLYWYQQILGQGPKLLIQFQNNGVVDDSQLPKDRFSAERLKGVDSTLKIQPAKLEDSAVYLCASSLRVEQYFGPGTRLTVT.

The rearrangement joins TRBV7-9 to TRBJ2-3; 8 bases are shared with TRBD1. This CDR3 has 15 residues. V dropped 2 bases and J dropped 6; count of bases not matched to a gene: 7. Germline V gene lookup returns CDR1 SEHNR and CDR2 FQNEAQ (reference sequence). Here the CDR3 reads CASSLPGQGRDTQYF. The CDR3 region has the DNA TGTGCCAGCAGCTTACCCGGACAGGGTCGGGATACGCAGTATTTT.

V usage is TRBV7-6 and J usage is TRBJ2-1; 11 bases align to TRBD2. The CDR3 consists of 18 residues. Germline V lookup: CDR1 SGHVS, CDR2 FNYEAQ. The V gene end was trimmed by 4 bases and the J gene end by 1 base; junction bases not matched to a gene: 9. The CDR3 DNA reads TGTGCCAGCAGCTCCACACTAGCGGGAGTCGGGTCCTACAATGAGCAGTTCTTC. Translated: CASSSTLAGVGSYNEQFF. Variable domain in full (rest from reference TRBV7-6 and TRBJ2-1): GAGVSQSPRYKVTKRGQDVALRCDPISGHVSLYWYRQALGQGPEFLTYFNYEAQQDKSGLPNDRFSAERPEGSISTLTIQRTEQRDSAMYRCASSSTLAGVGSYNEQFFGPGTRLTVL.

The chain joins TRBV10-3 to TRBJ2-1, with TRBD1 matching over 8 bases. Germline assignment: CDR1 ENHRY and CDR2 SYGVKD. The CDR3 has 14 residues. V lost 3 bases to trimming and J lost 13 bases; unmatched junction nucleotides: 11. CDR3 sequence: CAISEPDRVGLQFF. The CDR3 nucleotides are TGTGCCATCAGTGAACCGGACAGGGTCGGCCTTCAGTTCTTC.

On this clone: One end of the junction does not line up with germline, which may come from a read error. The chain links TRBV4-1 to TRBJ2-1; D uncertain. The length of the CDR3 is 11 residues. Germline V lookup: CDR1 MGHRA, CDR2 YSYEKL. For the CDR3, the DNA is TGCGCCAGCAGCTCCAACAATGAGCAGTTCTTC. Translation: CASSSNNEQFF.

The chain is built from TRBV5-1 and TRBJ2-1, with 16 positions matching TRBD2. CDR1 is SGHRS and CDR2 is YFSETQ in the germline V gene. V was clipped by 4 bases and J by 3 bases; unmatched bases: 4. This CDR3 has 17 amino acids. This chain's CDR3 is CASSPGTSGRDYNEQFF. For the CDR3, the DNA is TGCGCCAGCAGCCCTGGGACTAGCGGGAGGGACTACAATGAGCAGTTCTTC.